This is a list of T cell receptor beta chains from one sample in a study of CD8 T cells in ankylosing spondylitis. TCRdb re-derived calls from the 5' RACE reads in MiXCR, one entry per CDR3 protein. The sample holds about 64,000 distinct CDR3 sequences, 6.2% seen once. The sample consisted of synovial fluid, either unsorted or a sorted T cell fraction (not recorded which). The receptors were gathered from a male donor with ankylosing spondylitis. CDR3s include the opening cysteine and the closing phenylalanine or tryptophan. The D gene is left open where the match is weak. Clone size, where shown, is once, few, many, or a class for clones that have expanded.

j_gene: TRBJ2-1; d_gene: -; abundance: many; v_gene: TRBV12-3/TRBV12-4; CDR3aa: CASSLGQNNEQFF; CDR3nt: TGTGCCAGCAGCTTGGGACAAAACAATGAGCAGTTCTTC
j_gene: TRBJ2-4; d_gene: TRBD1; abundance: many; v_gene: TRBV27; CDR3aa: CASSPRTGRDIQYF; CDR3nt: TGTGCCAGCAGTCCCCGGACAGGGAGAGACATTCAGTACTTC
j_gene: TRBJ1-2; d_gene: TRBD1; abundance: few; v_gene: TRBV10-3; CDR3aa: CAISESGQLHRYTF; CDR3nt: TGTGCCATCAGTGAGTCGGGACAGTTGCATCGCTACACCTTC
j_gene: TRBJ2-5; d_gene: -; abundance: many; v_gene: TRBV28; CDR3aa: CASSFSRPWETQYF; CDR3nt: TGTGCCAGCAGTTTCTCCCGACCGTGGGAGACCCAGTACTTC
j_gene: TRBJ2-1; d_gene: TRBD2; abundance: many; v_gene: TRBV18; CDR3aa: CASSPGLASSYNEQFF; CDR3nt: TGTGCCAGCTCACCGGGACTAGCGAGCTCCTACAATGAGCAGTTCTTC
j_gene: TRBJ2-7; d_gene: TRBD2; abundance: medium-sized; v_gene: TRBV7-2; CDR3aa: CASSSGLVPYEQYF; CDR3nt: TGTGCCAGCAGCTCGGGACTAGTTCCCTACGAGCAGTACTTC
j_gene: TRBJ2-7; d_gene: -; abundance: few; v_gene: TRBV5-1; CDR3aa: CASSPISYPFYEQYF; CDR3nt: TGCGCCAGCAGTCCCATTTCGTACCCCTTCTACGAGCAGTACTTC
j_gene: TRBJ1-3; d_gene: -; abundance: -; v_gene: TRBV19; CDR3aa: CASSTTASSGNTIYF; CDR3nt: TGTGCCAGTAGCACCACAGCGAGCTCTGGAAACACCATATATTTT
j_gene: TRBJ1-2; d_gene: -; abundance: many; v_gene: TRBV10-3; CDR3aa: CAISGYRSGYGYTF; CDR3nt: TGTGCCATCAGTGGATACAGGTCTGGCTATGGCTACACCTTC
j_gene: TRBJ2-7; d_gene: -; abundance: few; v_gene: TRBV7-6; CDR3aa: CASSFHDADEQYF; CDR3nt: TGTGCCAGCAGCTTTCATGACGCGGACGAGCAGTACTTC
j_gene: TRBJ2-3; d_gene: -; abundance: few; v_gene: TRBV27; CDR3aa: CASKPGGSTDTQYF; CDR3nt: TGTGCCAGCAAACCTGGGGGAAGCACAGATACGCAGTATTTT
j_gene: TRBJ2-1; d_gene: -; abundance: many; v_gene: TRBV7-3; CDR3aa: CASSLRGGTSQFF; CDR3nt: TGTGCCAGCAGCTTAAGGGGGGGGACATCCCAGTTCTTC
j_gene: TRBJ2-1; d_gene: TRBD2; abundance: many; v_gene: TRBV7-9; CDR3aa: CASSSLAGVGNEQFF; CDR3nt: TGTGCCAGCAGCTCTCTGGCGGGAGTCGGGAATGAGCAGTTCTTC
j_gene: TRBJ2-3; d_gene: -; abundance: -; v_gene: TRBV7-9; CDR3aa: CASSSQVRRDTQYF; CDR3nt: TGTGCCAGCAGCTCCCAAGTTCGGAGAGATACGCAGTATTTT
j_gene: TRBJ2-3; d_gene: -; abundance: many; v_gene: TRBV3-1; CDR3aa: CASSRDFATDTQYF; CDR3nt: TGTGCCAGCAGCAGGGACTTTGCCACAGATACGCAGTATTTT
j_gene: TRBJ1-5; d_gene: -; abundance: many; v_gene: TRBV6-1; CDR3aa: CASSEKMGYQPQHF; CDR3nt: TGTGCCAGCAGTGAAAAAATGGGCTATCAGCCCCAGCATTTT
j_gene: TRBJ2-1; d_gene: TRBD2; abundance: many; v_gene: TRBV14; CDR3aa: CASSLIYGTSGNEQFF; CDR3nt: TGTGCCAGCAGCCTTATTTACGGGACTAGCGGTAACGAGCAGTTCTTC
j_gene: TRBJ2-1; d_gene: TRBD2; abundance: many; v_gene: TRBV12-3/TRBV12-4; CDR3aa: CASSLLAGYNEQFF; CDR3nt: TGTGCCAGCAGTTTACTAGCGGGATACAATGAGCAGTTCTTC
j_gene: TRBJ1-4; d_gene: TRBD1; abundance: few; v_gene: TRBV6-5; CDR3aa: CASSNRGLDEKLFF; CDR3nt: TGTGCCAGCAGTAACAGGGGTTTAGATGAAAAACTGTTTTTT
j_gene: TRBJ2-3; d_gene: -; abundance: few; v_gene: TRBV10-3; CDR3aa: CATKTGRTDTQYF; CDR3nt: TGTGCCACCAAAACAGGGCGCACAGATACGCAGTATTTT
j_gene: TRBJ2-1; d_gene: -; abundance: many; v_gene: TRBV7-2; CDR3aa: CASSPRGGRWNEQFF; CDR3nt: TGTGCCAGCAGCCCGAGGGGGGGCAGGTGGAATGAGCAGTTCTTC
j_gene: TRBJ2-3; d_gene: -; abundance: many; v_gene: TRBV9; CDR3aa: CASSFSLGGLSTDTQYF; CDR3nt: TGTGCCAGCAGCTTCTCCTTGGGCGGGCTGAGCACAGATACGCAGTATTTT
j_gene: TRBJ1-5; d_gene: -; abundance: -; v_gene: TRBV28; CDR3aa: CASISGGLGNQPQHF; CDR3nt: TGTGCCAGCATTTCGGGGGGGCTCGGCAATCAGCCCCAGCATTTT
j_gene: TRBJ1-3; d_gene: -; abundance: many; v_gene: TRBV12-3/TRBV12-4; CDR3aa: CASREQGTSGNTIYF; CDR3nt: TGTGCCAGCAGAGAGCAGGGAACCTCTGGAAACACCATATATTTT
j_gene: TRBJ2-5; d_gene: TRBD2; abundance: many; v_gene: TRBV5-1; CDR3aa: CASRTGSGPAGETQYF; CDR3nt: TGCGCCAGCAGGACGGGGTCAGGGCCAGCGGGGGAGACCCAGTACTTC
j_gene: TRBJ2-7; d_gene: -; abundance: many; v_gene: TRBV4-1; CDR3aa: CASSRDEFPGTDEQYF; CDR3nt: TGCGCCAGCAGCCGCGACGAATTCCCGGGAACCGACGAGCAGTACTTC
j_gene: TRBJ2-1; d_gene: -; abundance: few; v_gene: TRBV11-2; CDR3aa: CASSRLDSYNEQFF; CDR3nt: TGTGCCAGCAGCCGATTGGACAGTTACAATGAGCAGTTCTTC
j_gene: TRBJ1-1; d_gene: -; abundance: many; v_gene: TRBV2; CDR3aa: CASRINMNTEAFF; CDR3nt: TGTGCCAGCAGAATTAATATGAACACTGAAGCTTTCTTT
j_gene: TRBJ2-7; d_gene: -; abundance: many; v_gene: TRBV28; CDR3aa: CASSLLAGSYEQYF; CDR3nt: TGTGCCAGCAGTTTACTGGCAGGTTCCTACGAGCAGTACTTC
j_gene: TRBJ1-1; d_gene: -; abundance: many; v_gene: TRBV7-3; CDR3aa: CASSLTAGNTEAFF; CDR3nt: TGTGCCAGCAGCTTAACGGCAGGGAACACTGAAGCTTTCTTT
j_gene: TRBJ2-2; d_gene: -; abundance: -; v_gene: TRBV4-2; CDR3aa: CASSQGLGPNTGELFF; CDR3nt: TGTGCCAGCAGCCAAGGTCTGGGCCCGAACACCGGGGAGCTGTTTTTT
j_gene: TRBJ1-1; d_gene: -; abundance: many; v_gene: TRBV5-1; CDR3aa: CASSLGLQGESIYEAFF; CDR3nt: TGCGCCAGCAGCTTGGGGCTACAGGGAGAGTCTATTTATGAAGCTTTCTTT
j_gene: TRBJ2-2; d_gene: -; abundance: many; v_gene: TRBV6-2/TRBV6-3; CDR3aa: CASSQRKGAGELFF; CDR3nt: TGTGCCAGCAGCCAAAGAAAGGGGGCCGGGGAGCTGTTTTTT
j_gene: TRBJ2-7; d_gene: -; abundance: many; v_gene: TRBV20-1; CDR3aa: CSASRNYEQYF; CDR3nt: TGCAGTGCTAGCCGAAACTACGAGCAGTACTTC
j_gene: TRBJ1-5; d_gene: -; abundance: -; v_gene: TRBV27; CDR3aa: CASSLSSTRGNQPQHF; CDR3nt: TGTGCCAGCAGTTTATCCTCCACAAGGGGGAATCAGCCCCAGCATTTT
j_gene: TRBJ1-2; d_gene: -; abundance: -; v_gene: TRBV29-1; CDR3aa: CSVDAGAGGYTF; CDR3nt: TGCAGCGTTGATGCAGGGGCGGGGGGCTACACCTTC
j_gene: TRBJ2-1; d_gene: -; abundance: few; v_gene: TRBV29-1; CDR3aa: CSARRGTQEDEQFF; CDR3nt: TGCAGCGCTCGCCGGGGGACCCAAGAGGATGAGCAGTTCTTC
j_gene: TRBJ2-3; d_gene: -; abundance: few; v_gene: TRBV3-1; CDR3aa: CASSPGARRTDTQYF; CDR3nt: TGTGCCAGCAGTCCGGGGGCTAGACGCACAGATACGCAGTATTTT
j_gene: TRBJ2-1; d_gene: TRBD2; abundance: many; v_gene: TRBV18; CDR3aa: CASSRTSGDVLNEQFF; CDR3nt: TGTGCCAGCTCACGGACTAGCGGGGACGTACTCAATGAGCAGTTCTTC
j_gene: TRBJ2-1; d_gene: TRBD1; abundance: -; v_gene: TRBV5-6; CDR3aa: CASETGQIYNEQFF; CDR3nt: TGTGCCAGCGAAACGGGACAGATCTACAATGAGCAGTTCTTC
j_gene: TRBJ2-1; d_gene: TRBD2; abundance: -; v_gene: TRBV18; CDR3aa: CASSPGLAAGYNEQFF; CDR3nt: TGTGCCAGCTCACCGGGACTAGCGGCCGGATACAATGAGCAGTTCTTC
j_gene: TRBJ1-6; d_gene: TRBD1; abundance: -; v_gene: TRBV28; CDR3aa: CASSLGTGGLYNSPLHF; CDR3nt: TGTGCCAGCAGTTTAGGGACAGGGGGCCTTTATAATTCACCCCTCCACTTT
j_gene: TRBJ2-1; d_gene: TRBD2; abundance: once; v_gene: TRBV5-1; CDR3aa: CASRAGGPNNEQFF; CDR3nt: TGCGCCAGCCGGGCGGGAGGGCCGAACAATGAGCAGTTCTTC
j_gene: TRBJ1-2; d_gene: -; abundance: many; v_gene: TRBV29-1; CDR3aa: CSVERNFGGQDYGYTF; CDR3nt: TGCAGCGTTGAACGTAATTTTGGGGGGCAGGACTATGGCTACACCTTC
j_gene: TRBJ1-6; d_gene: -; abundance: many; v_gene: TRBV7-2; CDR3aa: CASSLTGSNSPLHF; CDR3nt: TGTGCCAGCAGCCTTACAGGATCGAATTCACCCCTCCACTTT